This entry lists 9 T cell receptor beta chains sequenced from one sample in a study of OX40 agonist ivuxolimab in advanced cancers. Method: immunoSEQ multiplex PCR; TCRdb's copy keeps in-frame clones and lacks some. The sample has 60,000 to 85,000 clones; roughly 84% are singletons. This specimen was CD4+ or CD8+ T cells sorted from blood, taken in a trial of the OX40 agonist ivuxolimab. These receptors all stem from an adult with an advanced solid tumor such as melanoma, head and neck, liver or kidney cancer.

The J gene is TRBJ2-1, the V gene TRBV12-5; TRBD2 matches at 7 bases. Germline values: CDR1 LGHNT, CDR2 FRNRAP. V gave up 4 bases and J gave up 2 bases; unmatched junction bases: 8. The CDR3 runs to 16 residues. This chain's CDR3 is CASGSRISGPYNEQFF. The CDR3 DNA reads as TGTGCTAGTGGTTCGAGAATTAGCGGGCCCTACAATGAGCAGTTCTTC. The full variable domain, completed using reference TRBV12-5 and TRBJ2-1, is DARVTQTPRHKVTEMGQEVTMRCQPILGHNTVFWYRQTMMQGLELLAYFRNRAPLDDSGMPKDRFSAEMPDATLATLKIQPSEPRDSAVYFCASGSRISGPYNEQFFGPGTRLTVL.

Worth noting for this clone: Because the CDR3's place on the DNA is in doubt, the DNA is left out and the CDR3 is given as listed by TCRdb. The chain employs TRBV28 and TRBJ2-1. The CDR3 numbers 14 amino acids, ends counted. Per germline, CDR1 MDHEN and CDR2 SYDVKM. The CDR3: CASSFLAEYNEQFF.

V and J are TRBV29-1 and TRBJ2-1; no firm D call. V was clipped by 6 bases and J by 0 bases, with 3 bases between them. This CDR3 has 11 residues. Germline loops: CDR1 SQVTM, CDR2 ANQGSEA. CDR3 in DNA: TGCAGCGTAGACTCCTACAATGAGCAGTTCTTC. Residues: CSVDSYNEQFF.

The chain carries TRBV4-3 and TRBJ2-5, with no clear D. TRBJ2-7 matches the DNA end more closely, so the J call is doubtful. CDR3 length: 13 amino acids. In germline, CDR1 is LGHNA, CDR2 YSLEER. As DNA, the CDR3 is TGCGCCAGCAGCCAAGAGTCTAGCTACGAGCAGTACTTC. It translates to CASSQESSYEQYF.

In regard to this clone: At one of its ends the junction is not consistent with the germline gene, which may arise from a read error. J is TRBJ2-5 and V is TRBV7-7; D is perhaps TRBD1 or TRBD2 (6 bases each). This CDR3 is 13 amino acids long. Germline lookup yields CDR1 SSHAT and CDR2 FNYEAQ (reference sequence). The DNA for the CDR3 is TGTGCTAGCAGCCAAGGGGGGCTCGAGACCCAGTACTTC. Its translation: CASSQGGLETQYF. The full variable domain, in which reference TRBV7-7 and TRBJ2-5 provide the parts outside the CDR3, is GAGVSQSPRYKVTKRGQDVTLRCDPISSHATLYWYQQALGQGPEFLTYFNYEAQPDKSGLPSDRFSAERPEGSISTLTIQRTEQRDSAMYRCASSQGGLETQYFGPGTRLLVL.

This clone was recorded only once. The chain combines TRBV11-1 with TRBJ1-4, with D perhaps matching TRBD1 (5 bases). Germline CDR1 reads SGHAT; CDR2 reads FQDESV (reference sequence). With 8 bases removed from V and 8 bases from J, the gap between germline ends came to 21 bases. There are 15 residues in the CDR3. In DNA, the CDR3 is TGTGCCAGCTGGGGAGAAACGAGGGGCCGGGAAAAACTGTTTTTT. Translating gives CASWGETRGREKLFF.

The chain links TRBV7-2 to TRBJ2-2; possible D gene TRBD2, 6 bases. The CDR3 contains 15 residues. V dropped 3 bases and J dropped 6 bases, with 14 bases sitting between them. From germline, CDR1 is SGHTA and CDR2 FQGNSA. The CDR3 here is CASSFFGGSSGELFF. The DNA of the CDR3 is TGTGCCAGCAGCTTTTTTGGGGGGAGCTCCGGGGAGCTGTTTTTT.

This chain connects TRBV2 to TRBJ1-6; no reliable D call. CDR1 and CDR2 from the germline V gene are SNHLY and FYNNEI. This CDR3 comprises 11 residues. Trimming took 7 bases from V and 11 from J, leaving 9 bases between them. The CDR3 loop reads CASNLGPPLHF. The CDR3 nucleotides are TGTGCCAGCAATCTGGGTCCACCCCTCCACTTT.

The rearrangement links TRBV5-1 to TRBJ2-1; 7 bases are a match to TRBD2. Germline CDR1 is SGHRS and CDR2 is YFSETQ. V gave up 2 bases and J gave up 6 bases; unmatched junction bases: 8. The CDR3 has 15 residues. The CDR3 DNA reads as TGCGCCAGCAGCTTCTTCGGGGCTAGCGGCAATGAGCAGTTCTTC. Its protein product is CASSFFGASGNEQFF.